This T cell receptor beta chain was sequenced during a study of blood T cell repertoires in COVID-19. Turning to the study itself: Material from acute and convalescent COVID-19 was sourced from the United States, Italy and Spain. T cells, B-cell-depleted T cells, or PBMCs supplied cDNA or gDNA.

In its sample, this clone was seen once. Source study methods: It was from reference gene primer amplification that nucleated cell counts were estimated. Produced via immunoSEQ multiplex PCR; TCRdb's table is partial and in-frame only. The V and J calls and the clone size are those of that table, but D and trimming were determined from the DNA. Among 200,000 to 300,000 clones, almost 90% were seen once, and the ten largest hold 1.2% to 1.5%. The TCR comes from an elderly man with acute or convalescent COVID-19. The sequenced sample was peripheral blood.

CDR3 protein: CASSFQGFLTEAFF. In nucleotides, the CDR3 is TGTGCCAGCAGTTTTCAGGGGTTTTTAACTGAAGCTTTCTTT. V is TRBV28 and J is TRBJ1-1, with D possibly TRBD1 on 6 matching bases. This CDR3 is 14 amino acids long. The ends were cut back, 3 bases at V and 5 bases at J, with 13 bases in the middle. Germline V gene lookup returns CDR1 MDHEN and CDR2 SYDVKM.